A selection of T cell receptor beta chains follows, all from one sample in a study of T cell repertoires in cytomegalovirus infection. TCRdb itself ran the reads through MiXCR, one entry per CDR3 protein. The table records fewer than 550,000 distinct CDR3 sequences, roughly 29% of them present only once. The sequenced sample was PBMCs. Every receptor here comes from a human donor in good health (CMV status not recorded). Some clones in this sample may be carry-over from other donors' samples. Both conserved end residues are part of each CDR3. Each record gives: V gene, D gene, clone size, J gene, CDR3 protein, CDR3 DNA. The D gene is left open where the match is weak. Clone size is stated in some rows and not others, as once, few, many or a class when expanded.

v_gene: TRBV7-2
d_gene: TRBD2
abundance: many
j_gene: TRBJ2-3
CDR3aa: CASSQGLARVTDTQYF
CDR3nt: TGTGCCAGCAGCCAGGGACTAGCGAGGGTCACAGATACGCAGTATTTT

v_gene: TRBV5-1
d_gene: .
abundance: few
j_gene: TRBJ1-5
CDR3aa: CASSWDGEVNQPQHF
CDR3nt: TGCGCCAGCAGCTGGGACGGAGAAGTAAATCAGCCCCAGCATTTT

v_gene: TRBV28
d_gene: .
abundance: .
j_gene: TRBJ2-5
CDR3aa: CASSRSRRQETQYF
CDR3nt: TGTGCCAGCAGCCGTTCGAGGCGGCAAGAGACCCAGTACTTC

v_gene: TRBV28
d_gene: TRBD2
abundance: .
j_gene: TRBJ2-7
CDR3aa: CASSPGTSGNSYEQYF
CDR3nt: TGTGCCAGCAGCCCCGGGACTAGCGGAAACTCCTACGAGCAGTACTTC

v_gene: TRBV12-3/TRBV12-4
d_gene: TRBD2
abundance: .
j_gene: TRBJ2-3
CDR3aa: CSSCGGLAEGTDTQYF
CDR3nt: TGTTCCTCGTGTGGGGGACTAGCGGAGGGCACAGATACGCAGTATTTT

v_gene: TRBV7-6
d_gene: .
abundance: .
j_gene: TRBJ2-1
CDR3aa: CASSLDSGQFF
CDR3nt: TGTGCCAGCAGCTTAGACAGTGGGCAGTTCTTC

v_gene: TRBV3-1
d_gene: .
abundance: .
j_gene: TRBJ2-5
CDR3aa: CASSQVDRETQYF
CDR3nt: TGTGCCAGCAGCCAAGTCGATCGGGAGACCCAGTACTTC

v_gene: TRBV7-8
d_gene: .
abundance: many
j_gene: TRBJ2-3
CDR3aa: CASSRPPADSTDTQYF
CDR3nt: TGTGCCAGCAGCCGTCCTCCCGCGGACAGCACAGATACGCAGTATTTT

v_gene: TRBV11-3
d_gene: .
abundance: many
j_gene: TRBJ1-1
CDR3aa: CASSLGGRGAEAFF
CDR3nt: TGTGCCAGCAGCTTAGGGGGCAGGGGTGCTGAAGCTTTCTTT

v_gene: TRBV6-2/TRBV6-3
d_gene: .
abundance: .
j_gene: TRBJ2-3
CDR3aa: CASSAGGPIDTQYF
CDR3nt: TGTGCCAGCAGTGCCGGGGGGCCCATAGATACGCAGTATTTT

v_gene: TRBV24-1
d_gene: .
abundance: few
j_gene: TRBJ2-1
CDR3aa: CATSPGGLAFYNEQFF
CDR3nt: TGTGCCACCAGCCCCGGGGGGCTAGCGTTTTACAATGAGCAGTTCTTC

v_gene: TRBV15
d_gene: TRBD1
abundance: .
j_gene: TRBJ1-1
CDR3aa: CATSTEQGAYTEAFF
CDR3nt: TGTGCCACCAGCACTGAACAGGGGGCTTATACTGAAGCTTTCTTT

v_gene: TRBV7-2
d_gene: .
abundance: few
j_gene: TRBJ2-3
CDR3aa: CASSLFLATDTQYF
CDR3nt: TGTGCCAGCAGCTTATTCCTAGCGACAGATACGCAGTATTTT

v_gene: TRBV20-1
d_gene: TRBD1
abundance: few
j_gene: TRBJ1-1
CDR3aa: CSAPTGRLTEAFF
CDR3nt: TGCAGTGCCCCGACAGGGAGATTAACTGAAGCTTTCTTT

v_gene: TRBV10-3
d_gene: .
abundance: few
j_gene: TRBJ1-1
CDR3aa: CAISESVPRNTEAFF
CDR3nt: TGTGCCATCAGTGAGTCTGTCCCTCGGAACACTGAAGCTTTCTTT

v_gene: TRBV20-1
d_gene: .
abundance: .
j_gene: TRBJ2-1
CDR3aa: CSGKGGASGSGEQFF
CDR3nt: TGCAGCGGTAAAGGGGGGGCTAGCGGAAGCGGTGAGCAGTTCTTC

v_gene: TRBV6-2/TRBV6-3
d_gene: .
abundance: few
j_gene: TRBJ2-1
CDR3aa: CASSTTQGGNEQFF
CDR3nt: TGTGCCAGCAGTACTACGCAGGGCGGCAATGAGCAGTTCTTC

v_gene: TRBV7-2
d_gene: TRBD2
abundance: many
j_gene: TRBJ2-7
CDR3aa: CASSLIAGSVEQYF
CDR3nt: TGTGCCAGCAGCTTAATAGCGGGTTCGGTCGAGCAGTACTTC

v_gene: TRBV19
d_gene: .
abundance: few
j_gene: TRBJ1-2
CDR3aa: CASRNSYGYTF
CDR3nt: TGTGCCAGTCGGAACAGCTATGGCTACACCTTC

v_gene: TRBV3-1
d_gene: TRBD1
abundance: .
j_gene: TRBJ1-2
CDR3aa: CASSQETGRNYGYTF
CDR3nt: TGTGCCAGCAGCCAAGAGACAGGGCGCAACTATGGCTACACCTTC

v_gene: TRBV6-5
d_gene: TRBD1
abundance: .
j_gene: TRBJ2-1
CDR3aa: CASSYPGQGDNEQFF
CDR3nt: TGTGCCAGCAGTTACCCGGGACAGGGGGACAATGAGCAGTTCTTC

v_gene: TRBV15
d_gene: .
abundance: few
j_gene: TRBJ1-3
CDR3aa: CATSRDPVGSGNTIYF
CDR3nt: TGTGCCACCAGCAGAGATCCCGTCGGTTCGGGAAACACCATATATTTT

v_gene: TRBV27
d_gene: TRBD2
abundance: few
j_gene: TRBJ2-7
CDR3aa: CASSLAGTSGRGYEQYF
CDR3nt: TGTGCCAGCAGTTTAGCCGGGACTAGCGGGAGAGGCTACGAGCAGTACTTC

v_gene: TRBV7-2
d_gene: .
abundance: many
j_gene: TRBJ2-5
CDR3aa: CASTRNGRQETQYF
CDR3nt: TGTGCCAGCACCCGAAACGGCAGGCAAGAGACCCAGTACTTC

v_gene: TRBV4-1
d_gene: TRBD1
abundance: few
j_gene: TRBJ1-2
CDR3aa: CASSLVTGVVDYGYTF
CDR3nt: TGCGCCAGCAGCCTAGTGACAGGGGTCGTGGACTATGGCTACACCTTC

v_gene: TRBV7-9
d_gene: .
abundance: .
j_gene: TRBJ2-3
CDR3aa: CASSPWLDTQYF
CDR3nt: TGTGCCAGCAGCCCATGGCTAGATACGCAGTATTTT

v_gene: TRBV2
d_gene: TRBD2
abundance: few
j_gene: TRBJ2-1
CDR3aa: CASRSGGNYNEQFF
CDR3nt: TGTGCCAGCAGGTCGGGAGGGAACTACAATGAGCAGTTCTTC

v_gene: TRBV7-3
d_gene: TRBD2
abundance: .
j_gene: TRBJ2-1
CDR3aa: CASSVSGRAGNEQFF
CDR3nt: TGTGCCAGCAGCGTTAGCGGGAGGGCCGGTAATGAGCAGTTCTTC

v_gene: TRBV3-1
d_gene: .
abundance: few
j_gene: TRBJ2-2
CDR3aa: CASSHRLDGFGELFF
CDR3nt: TGTGCCAGCAGCCACAGACTAGATGGGTTCGGGGAGCTGTTTTTT

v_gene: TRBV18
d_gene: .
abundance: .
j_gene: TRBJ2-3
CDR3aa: CASSPPNGGLDTQYF
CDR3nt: TGTGCCAGCTCACCACCGAACGGGGGCTTGGATACGCAGTATTTT

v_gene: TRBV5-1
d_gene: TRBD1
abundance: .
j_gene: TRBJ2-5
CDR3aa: CASSRGQAETQYF
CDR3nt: TGCGCCAGCAGCAGAGGACAGGCAGAGACCCAGTACTTC

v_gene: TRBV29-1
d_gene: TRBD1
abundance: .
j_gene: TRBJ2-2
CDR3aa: CSADRLTGELFF
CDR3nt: TGCAGCGCGGACAGGCTGACCGGGGAGCTGTTTTTT

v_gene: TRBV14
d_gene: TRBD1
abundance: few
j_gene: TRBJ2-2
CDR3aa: CASSPTGYGGELFF
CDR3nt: TGTGCCAGCAGCCCGACAGGGTATGGCGGGGAGCTGTTTTTT

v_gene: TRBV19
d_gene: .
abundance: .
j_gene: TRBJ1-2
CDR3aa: CASSQSPVGSYTF
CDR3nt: TGTGCCAGTAGCCAGAGTCCAGTGGGGAGCTACACCTTC

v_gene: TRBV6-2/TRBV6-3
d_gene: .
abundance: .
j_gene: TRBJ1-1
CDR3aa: CASSYGSGTEAFF
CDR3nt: TGTGCCAGCAGTTACGGCAGTGGCACTGAAGCTTTCTTT